The present entry profiles one T cell receptor (beta chain) with its context. This record comes from a study of blood T cell repertoires in COVID-19. Across the study: Donors in the United States, Italy and Spain gave samples during acute or convalescent COVID-19. T cells, B-cell-depleted T cells, or PBMCs supplied cDNA or gDNA.

Original data processing: Quantification of nucleated cells was approximated via reference gene primer amplification. TCRdb's copy holds only in-frame clones and misses some; the assay was immunoSEQ multiplex PCR. V, J and clone size are taken as reported in that table, and D and trimming were inferred from the DNA itself. The sample consists of 90,000 or so clones, approximately 79% of them appearing once. The CDR3 is 19 residues long. V was pared by 0 bases and J by 4 bases, with 24 bases between. Germline V gene data show CDR1 as MRHNA and CDR2 as SNTAGT. The chain has TRBV6-4 and TRBJ1-2, with D maybe TRBD1 (5 bases). Material for sequencing was peripheral blood. This sequence was found in a woman of 80 years or more with acute or convalescent COVID-19. The CDR3 DNA follows: TGTGCCAGCAGTGACTCCTCAGGGCGGCCCGGGCCTAATGCCTATGGCTACACCTTC. Amino acid sequence: CASSDSSGRPGPNAYGYTF.